Each of the 17 T cell receptor beta chains below was sequenced from the same sample in a study of naive and memory T cell subsets. For these TCRs, the target antigens are not known. An equimolar mix of two oligonucleotides served as the beta constant-region primer for TRBC1 and TRBC2. Nested alpha and beta constant-region primers with the SP2 primer drove four PCR rounds on ligated cDNA. TCRdb re-analysed the UMI-ligation and nested PCR reads in MiXCR, keeping a single row per CDR3 protein. Seen here are over 110,000 distinct CDR3 sequences, approximately 20% observed once, and the top ten hold about 0.57%. Points from the study as a whole: Naive repertoires, especially CD8, held a few larger clonotypes, possibly memory cells re-expressing CD45RA.

The sample taken for sequencing was naive CD8+ T cells from blood. The receptors derive from a human donor in good health.

The chain has TRBV4-2 and TRBJ1-1; no reliable D call. The ends were cut back, 0 bases at V and 8 bases at J, with 10 bases in the middle. From germline, CDR1 is LGHNA and CDR2 YNFKEQ. The CDR3 sequence is 13 residues long. The chain's CDR3 is CASSQDLSQEAFF. DNA for the CDR3: TGTGCCAGCAGCCAAGATCTCAGTCAAGAAGCTTTCTTT.

The sample holds a few counts of this clonotype. The chain uses TRBV7-9 and TRBJ2-2; TRBD2 might be the D (5 bases). V was shortened by 7 bases and J by 3 bases, with 9 bases between the two germline ends. Germline values: CDR1 SEHNR, CDR2 FQNEAQ (reference sequence). The CDR3 totals 13 residues. The CDR3 DNA follows: TGTGCCAGCATGGCGGACTACACCGGGGAGCTGTTTTTT. This translates into CASMADYTGELFF.

This chain uses TRBV6-1 with TRBJ2-1; D ambiguous. Deletions cut 2 bases from V and 8 bases from J, with 13 bases between. The CDR3 covers 14 residues. Germline V gene data show CDR1 as MNHNS and CDR2 as SASEGT. CDR3 sequence (DNA): TGTGCCAGCAGTGAAATGGTGGGAACGGATGAGCAGTTCTTC. It codes for CASSEMVGTDEQFF.

This clonotype showed up just a few times. The V gene is TRBV27, the J gene TRBJ2-1, with D hard to call. V was shortened by 5 bases and J by 0 bases, with 8 bases between the two germline ends. Germline V gene lookup returns CDR1 MNHEY and CDR2 SMNVEV (reference sequence). The CDR3 has 14 residues. The CDR3 loop is CASSTAYSYNEQFF. The CDR3 DNA is TGTGCCAGCAGTACCGCGTACTCCTACAATGAGCAGTTCTTC.

The rearrangement links TRBV6-5 to TRBJ1-1; D is unclear. This CDR3 region has 11 residues. The germline V and J ends were trimmed by 2 bases and 5 bases, with 3 bases remaining between them. Germline-derived CDR1 and CDR2 are MNHEY and SVGAGI. The DNA of the CDR3 is TGTGCCAGCAGTTACGGGACTGAAGCTTTCTTT. Translation: CASSYGTEAFF.

V gene TRBV25-1 combines with J gene TRBJ2-1; 9 nucleotides align to TRBD2. There are 14 residues in the CDR3. From germline, CDR1 is MGHDK and CDR2 SYGVNS. J lost 4 bases, V lost 6 bases, and 4 bases had no gene match. The CDR3 DNA follows: TGTGCCAGCAGGTATAGCGGGGGTTACAATGAGCAGTTCTTC. This gives the protein CASRYSGGYNEQFF.

This clonotype was found a few times. The CDR3 DNA sequence: TGCAGCGTTGAAGCCCACGAAGAGACCCAGTACTTC. Translation: CSVEAHEETQYF. The gene calls are TRBV29-1 and TRBJ2-5; D remains ambiguous. Trimming removed 1 base at V and 3 bases at J, with 6 bases between. CDR1 SQVTM and CDR2 ANQGSEA come from the germline V gene. The CDR3 consists of 12 residues.

This chain links TRBV6-5 with TRBJ2-1, with 11 nucleotides matching TRBD2. This CDR3 is 15 amino acids long. With V trimmed by 5 bases and J by 8 bases, 8 bases remained unmatched. In germline, CDR1 is MNHEY, CDR2 SVGAGI. The CDR3 coding sequence is TGTGCCAGCAGTCCAGAAAGACTAGCGGGATATGAGCAGTTCTTC. This codes for CASSPERLAGYEQFF.

The chain joins TRBV27 to TRBJ2-7; 7 nucleotides align to TRBD1. The CDR3 sequence is 16 residues long. Germline values: CDR1 MNHEY, CDR2 SMNVEV (reference sequence). Trimming cost V 1 base and J 2 bases; bases outside gene matches: 8. The CDR3 protein is CASSLFAPGQTYEQYF. CDR3 bases: TGTGCCAGCAGTTTATTTGCTCCGGGACAGACCTACGAGCAGTACTTC.

Only a few counts were recorded for this clonotype. The gene calls are TRBV28 and TRBJ2-3; 7 bases are a match to TRBD2. V lost 2 bases and J lost 4; bases outside the gene matches: 6. The V gene's germline CDR1 is MDHEN and CDR2 SYDVKM. The CDR3 is 15 residues long. The CDR3 loop is CASSLDGRLADTQYF. CDR3 sequence (DNA): TGTGCCAGCAGTTTAGACGGGAGGTTAGCAGATACGCAGTATTTT.

This clonotype was picked up a small number of times. The rearrangement joins TRBV24-1 to TRBJ2-3; the D is unclear. The CDR3 is 14 amino acids. Germline V CDR1 and CDR2: KGHDR, SFDVKD. Trimming removed 0 bases at V and 2 bases at J, with 5 bases between. The CDR3 region is CATSDLSFTDTQYF. DNA of the CDR3: TGTGCCACCAGTGATTTGAGTTTCACAGATACGCAGTATTTT.

The chain is built from TRBV12-3 or TRBV12-4 and TRBJ1-1; D is perhaps TRBD1 (5 bases). The CDR3 totals 14 residues. Trimming took off 0 bases at V and 5 bases at J, with 10 bases between the two ends. CDR3 nucleotide sequence: TGTGCCAGCAGTTTAGCCAGGGCTAGGACTGAAGCTTTCTTT. This gives the protein CASSLARARTEAFF.

The J gene is TRBJ2-7, the V gene TRBV7-2; no reliable D call. Germline loops: CDR1 SGHTA, CDR2 FQGNSA. The CDR3 runs to 14 residues. Between the trimmed V and J ends, which lost 3 bases and 4 bases, there was a span of 13 bases. The DNA for the CDR3 is TGTGCCAGCAGCTTTCTCGGTCCTCTGTACGAGCAGTACTTC. Its protein product is CASSFLGPLYEQYF.

This chain connects TRBV9 to TRBJ2-7, with 8 bases fitting TRBD2. V trimming: 0 bases; J trimming: 0 bases; junction bases outside the gene matches: 11. The CDR3 has 18 amino acids. Germline-derived CDR1 and CDR2 are SGDLS and YYNGEE. For the CDR3, the DNA is TGTGCCAGCAGCGTAGGATTTTCGACGACTAGCGACTCCTACGAGCAGTACTTC. Residues: CASSVGFSTTSDSYEQYF. Together with reference TRBV9 and TRBJ2-7, the CDR3 gives the full variable domain: DSGVTQTPKHLITATGQRVTLRCSPRSGDLSVYWYQQSLDQGLQFLIQYYNGEERAKGNILERFSAQQFPDLHSELNLSSLELGDSALYFCASSVGFSTTSDSYEQYFGPGTRLTVT.

A few counts support this clonotype. The V gene is TRBV15, the J gene TRBJ2-1, with 10 positions matching TRBD1. Germline lookup yields CDR1 LNHNV and CDR2 YYDKDF (reference sequence). V shed 0 bases and J 5 bases; nucleotides not matched to a gene: 19. The CDR3 is 21 residues long. In DNA form, the CDR3 reads TGTGCCACCAGCAGAGAACGGGACAGGGGATTGCAAGGGATTTCTCACAATGAGCAGTTCTTC. This codes for CATSRERDRGLQGISHNEQFF.

The sample holds a few counts of this clonotype. This chain connects TRBV20-1 to TRBJ1-1; maybe TRBD1 (5 bases). The CDR3 consists of 14 residues. Per germline, CDR1 DFQATT and CDR2 SNEGSKA (reference sequence). Trimming removed 6 bases at V and 5 bases at J, with 19 bases between. CDR3 DNA sequence: TGCAGTGCGCCAGAGGGGAGGGTATTTACTGAAGCTTTCTTT. Its translation is CSAPEGRVFTEAFF.

This clonotype was counted a few times. V usage is TRBV7-6 and J usage is TRBJ2-1; possibly TRBD1 or TRBD2 for D (6 bases each). Germline values: CDR1 SGHVS, CDR2 FNYEAQ. The CDR3 consists of 15 residues. The ends were cut back, 5 bases at V and 5 bases at J, with 16 bases in the middle. CDR3 residues: CASSGGRNWDNEQFF. CDR3 sequence (DNA): TGTGCCAGCAGCGGGGGGCGGAATTGGGACAATGAGCAGTTCTTC.